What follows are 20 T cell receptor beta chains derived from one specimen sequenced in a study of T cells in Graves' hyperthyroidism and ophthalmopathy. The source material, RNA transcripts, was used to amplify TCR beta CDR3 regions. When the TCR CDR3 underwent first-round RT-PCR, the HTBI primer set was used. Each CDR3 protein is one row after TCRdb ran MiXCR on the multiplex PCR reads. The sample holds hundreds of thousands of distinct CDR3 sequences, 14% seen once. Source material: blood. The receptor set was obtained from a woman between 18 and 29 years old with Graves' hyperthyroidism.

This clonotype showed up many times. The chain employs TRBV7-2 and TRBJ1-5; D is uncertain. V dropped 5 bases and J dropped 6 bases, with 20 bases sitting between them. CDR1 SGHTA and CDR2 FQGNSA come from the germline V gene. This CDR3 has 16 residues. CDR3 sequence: CASSLEVSTIRQPQHF. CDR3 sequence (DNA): TGTGCCAGCAGCCTAGAGGTCTCGACGATTCGTCAGCCCCAGCATTTT.

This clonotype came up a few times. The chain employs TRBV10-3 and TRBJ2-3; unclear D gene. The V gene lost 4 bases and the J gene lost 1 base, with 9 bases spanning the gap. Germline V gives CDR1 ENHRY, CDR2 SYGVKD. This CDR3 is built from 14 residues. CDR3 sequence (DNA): TGTGCCATCAGTGCCGAATTGGGCACAGATACGCAGTATTTT. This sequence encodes CAISAELGTDTQYF.

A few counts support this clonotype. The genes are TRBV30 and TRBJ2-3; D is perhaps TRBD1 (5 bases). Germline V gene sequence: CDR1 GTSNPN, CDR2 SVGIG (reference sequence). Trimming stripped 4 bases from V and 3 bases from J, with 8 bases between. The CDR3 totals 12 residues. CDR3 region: CAWTRGTDTQYF. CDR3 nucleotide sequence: TGTGCCTGGACTAGGGGTACAGATACGCAGTATTTT.

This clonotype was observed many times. CDR3 in DNA: TGTGCCAGCAGCTTAGCAACGAGACTACCCCGTAGGTGGGGAGGGGACCAAGAGACCCAGTACTTC. Translated: CASSLATRLPRRWGGDQETQYF. The genes are TRBV7-9 and TRBJ2-5, with 7 bases lining up with TRBD2. The V and J ends lost 0 bases and 0 bases, in that order; junction bases with no gene match: 22. Germline V gene sequence: CDR1 SEHNR, CDR2 FQNEAQ (reference sequence). CDR3 length: 22 amino acids.

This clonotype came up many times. The CDR3 DNA reads as TGCAGCGTTGAATATGGCTCTAACACCGGGGAGCTGTTTTTT. It codes for CSVEYGSNTGELFF. This chain connects TRBV29-1 to TRBJ2-2; D remains ambiguous. CDR1 is SQVTM, CDR2 ANQGSEA, per germline. Deletions cut 2 bases from V and 2 bases from J, with 9 bases between. The CDR3 has 14 amino acids.

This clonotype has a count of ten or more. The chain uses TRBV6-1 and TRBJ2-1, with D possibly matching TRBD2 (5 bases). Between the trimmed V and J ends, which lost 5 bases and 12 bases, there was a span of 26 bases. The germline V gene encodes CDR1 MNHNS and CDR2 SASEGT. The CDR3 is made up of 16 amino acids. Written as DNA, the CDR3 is TGTGCCAGCAGTCCGCTTACACGAACGGAGCGGATGAGGCAGTTCTTC. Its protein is CASSPLTRTERMRQFF.

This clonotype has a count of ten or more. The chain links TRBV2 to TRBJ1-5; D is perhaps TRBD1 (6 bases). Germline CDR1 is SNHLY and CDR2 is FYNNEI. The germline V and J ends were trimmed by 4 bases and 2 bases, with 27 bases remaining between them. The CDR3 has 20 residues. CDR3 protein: CASSARGTSNSPYRNQPQHF. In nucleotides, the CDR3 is TGTGCCAGCAGTGCTAGGGGGACGTCTAATTCGCCCTATCGCAATCAGCCCCAGCATTTT. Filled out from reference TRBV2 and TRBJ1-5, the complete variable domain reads EPEVTQTPSHQVTQMGQEVILRCVPISNHLYFYWYRQILGQKVEFLVSFYNNEISEKSEIFDDQFSVERPDGSNFTLKIRSTKLEDSAMYFCASSARGTSNSPYRNQPQHFGDGTRLSIL.

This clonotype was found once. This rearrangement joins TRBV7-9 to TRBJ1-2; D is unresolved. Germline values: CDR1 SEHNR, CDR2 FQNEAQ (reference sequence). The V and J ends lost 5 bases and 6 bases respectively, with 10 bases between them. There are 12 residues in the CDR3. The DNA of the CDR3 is TGTGCCAGCAGCCTGGGCTTCGATGGCTACACCTTC. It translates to CASSLGFDGYTF.

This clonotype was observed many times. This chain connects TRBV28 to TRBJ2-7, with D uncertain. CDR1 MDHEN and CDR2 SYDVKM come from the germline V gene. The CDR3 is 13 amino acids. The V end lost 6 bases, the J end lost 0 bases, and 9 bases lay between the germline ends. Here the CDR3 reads CASRVESSYEQYF. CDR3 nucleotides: TGTGCCAGCAGGGTTGAGAGCTCCTACGAGCAGTACTTC.

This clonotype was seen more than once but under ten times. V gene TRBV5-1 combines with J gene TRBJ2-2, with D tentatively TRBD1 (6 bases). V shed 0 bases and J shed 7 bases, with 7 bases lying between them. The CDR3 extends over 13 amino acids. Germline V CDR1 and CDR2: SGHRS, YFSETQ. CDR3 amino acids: CASSLAGHGELFF. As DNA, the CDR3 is TGCGCCAGCAGCTTGGCGGGACACGGGGAGCTGTTTTTT.

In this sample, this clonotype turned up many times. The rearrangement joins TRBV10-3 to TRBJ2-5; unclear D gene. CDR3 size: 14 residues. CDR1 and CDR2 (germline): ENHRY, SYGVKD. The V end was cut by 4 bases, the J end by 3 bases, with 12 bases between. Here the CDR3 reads CAISGSGWEETQYF. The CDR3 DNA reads TGTGCCATCAGTGGCTCAGGCTGGGAAGAGACCCAGTACTTC.

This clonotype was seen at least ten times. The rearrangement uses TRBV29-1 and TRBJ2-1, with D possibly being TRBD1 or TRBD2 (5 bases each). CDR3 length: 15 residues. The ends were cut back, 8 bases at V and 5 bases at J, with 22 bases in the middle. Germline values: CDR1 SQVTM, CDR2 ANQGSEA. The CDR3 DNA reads TGCAGCTCCAGCCCCCCTGGTGGGACCCACAATGAGCAGTTCTTC. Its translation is CSSSPPGGTHNEQFF.

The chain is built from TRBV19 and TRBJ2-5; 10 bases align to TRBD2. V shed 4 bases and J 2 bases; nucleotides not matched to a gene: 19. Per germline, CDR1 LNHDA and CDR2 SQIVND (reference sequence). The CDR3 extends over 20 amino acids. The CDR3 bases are TGTGCCAGTAGTACCACGGCCGGTCTTCTAGCGGGAGTTATTCAAGAGACCCAGTACTTC. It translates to CASSTTAGLLAGVIQETQYF. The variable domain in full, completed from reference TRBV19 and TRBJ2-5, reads DGGITQSPKYLFRKEGQNVTLSCEQNLNHDAMYWYRQDPGQGLRLIYYSQIVNDFQKGDIAEGYSVSREKKESFPLTVTSAQKNPTAFYLCASSTTAGLLAGVIQETQYFGPGTRLLVL.

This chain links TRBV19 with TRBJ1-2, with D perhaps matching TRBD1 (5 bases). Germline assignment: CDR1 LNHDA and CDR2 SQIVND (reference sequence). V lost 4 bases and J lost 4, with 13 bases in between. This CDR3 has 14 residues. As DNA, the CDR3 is TGTGCCAGTAGTAAAATCGACAGACCCTATGGCTACACCTTC. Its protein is CASSKIDRPYGYTF.

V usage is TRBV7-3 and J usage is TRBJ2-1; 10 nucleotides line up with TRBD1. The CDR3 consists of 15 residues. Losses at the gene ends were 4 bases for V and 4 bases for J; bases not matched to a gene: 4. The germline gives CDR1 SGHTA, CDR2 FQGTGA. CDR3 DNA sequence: TGTGCCAGCAGCTCGACAGGGGGCCCGTACAATGAGCAGTTCTTC. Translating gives CASSSTGGPYNEQFF. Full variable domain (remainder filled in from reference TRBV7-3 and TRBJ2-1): GAGVSQTPSNKVTEKGKYVELRCDPISGHTALYWYRQSLGQGPEFLIYFQGTGAADDSGLPNDRFFAVRPEGSVSTLKIQRTERGDSAVYLCASSSTGGPYNEQFFGPGTRLTVL.

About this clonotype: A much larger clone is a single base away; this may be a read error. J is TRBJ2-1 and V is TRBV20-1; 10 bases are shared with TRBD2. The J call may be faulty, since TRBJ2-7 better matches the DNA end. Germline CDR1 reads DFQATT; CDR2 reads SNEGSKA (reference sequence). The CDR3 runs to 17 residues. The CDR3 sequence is CSARIPSAGGGYNEQYF. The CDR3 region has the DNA TGCAGTGCTAGAATACCTTCAGCGGGAGGGGGGTACAATGAGCAGTACTTC.

CDR3 amino acids: CASSWGGTVYNEQFF. DNA of the CDR3: TGTGCCAGCAGCTGGGGGGGAACGGTGTACAATGAGCAGTTCTTC. This chain connects TRBV28 to TRBJ2-1; the match to TRBD2 covers 7 bases. J gave up 4 bases and V 6 bases, and 9 bases lay outside the gene matches. Germline lookup yields CDR1 MDHEN and CDR2 SYDVKM. This CDR3 is 15 amino acids long.

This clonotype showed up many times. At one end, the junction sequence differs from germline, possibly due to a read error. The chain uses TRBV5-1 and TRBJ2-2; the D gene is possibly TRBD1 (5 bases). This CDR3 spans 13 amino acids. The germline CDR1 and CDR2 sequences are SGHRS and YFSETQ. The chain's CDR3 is CASTGQNTGELFF. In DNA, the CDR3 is TGTGCCAGCACCGGACAGAACACCGGGGAGCTGTTTTTT.

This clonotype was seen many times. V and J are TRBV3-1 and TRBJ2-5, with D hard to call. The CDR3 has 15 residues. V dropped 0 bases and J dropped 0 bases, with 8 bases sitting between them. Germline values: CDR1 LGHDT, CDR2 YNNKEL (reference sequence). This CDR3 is CASSQDSAYQETQYF. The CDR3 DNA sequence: TGTGCCAGCAGCCAAGATTCCGCGTACCAAGAGACCCAGTACTTC.

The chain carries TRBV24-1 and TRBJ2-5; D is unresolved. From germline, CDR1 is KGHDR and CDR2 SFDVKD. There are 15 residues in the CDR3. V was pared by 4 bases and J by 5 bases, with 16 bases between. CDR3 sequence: CATSDPEVGSETQYF. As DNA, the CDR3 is TGTGCCACCAGTGACCCCGAGGTTGGCTCGGAGACCCAGTACTTC.